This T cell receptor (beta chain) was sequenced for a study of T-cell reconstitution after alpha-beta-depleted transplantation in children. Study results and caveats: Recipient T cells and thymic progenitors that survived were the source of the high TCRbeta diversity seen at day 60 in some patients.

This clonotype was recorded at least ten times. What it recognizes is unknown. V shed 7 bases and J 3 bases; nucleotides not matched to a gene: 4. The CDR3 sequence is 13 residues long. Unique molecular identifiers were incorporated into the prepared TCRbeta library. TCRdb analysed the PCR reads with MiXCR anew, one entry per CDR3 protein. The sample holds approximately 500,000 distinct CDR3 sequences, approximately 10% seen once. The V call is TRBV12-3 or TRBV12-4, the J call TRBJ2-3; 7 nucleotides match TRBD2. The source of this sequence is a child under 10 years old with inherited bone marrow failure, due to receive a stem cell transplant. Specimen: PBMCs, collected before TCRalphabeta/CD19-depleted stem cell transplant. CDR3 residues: CASTWGGTDTQYF. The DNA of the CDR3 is TGTGCCAGCACCTGGGGGGGTACAGATACGCAGTATTTT.